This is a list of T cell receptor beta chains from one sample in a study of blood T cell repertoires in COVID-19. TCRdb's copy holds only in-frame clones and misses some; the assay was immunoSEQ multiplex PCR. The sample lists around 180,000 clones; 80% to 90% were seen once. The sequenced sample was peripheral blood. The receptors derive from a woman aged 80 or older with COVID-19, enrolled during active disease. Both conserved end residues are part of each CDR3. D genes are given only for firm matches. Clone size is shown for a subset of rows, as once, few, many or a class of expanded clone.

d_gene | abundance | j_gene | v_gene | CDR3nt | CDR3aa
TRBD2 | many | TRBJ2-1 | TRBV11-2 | TGTGCCAGCAGCTTAGACGTGCGGGAGGGCAATGAGCAGTTCTTC | CASSLDVREGNEQFF
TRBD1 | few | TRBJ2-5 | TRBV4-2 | TGTGCCAGCAGCCCCGGGACAGGGACCAAACCCCAAGAGACCCAGTACTTC | CASSPGTGTKPQETQYF
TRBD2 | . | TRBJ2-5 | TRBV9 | TGTGCCAGCAGCGTAGGACTAGCGGGGACCCTGCAAGAGACCCAGTACTTC | CASSVGLAGTLQETQYF
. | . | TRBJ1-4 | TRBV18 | TGTGCCAGCTCATCCCGGGGTATGGATGAAAAACTGTTTTTT | CASSSRGMDEKLFF
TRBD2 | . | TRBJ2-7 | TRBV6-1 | TGTGCCAGCAGTGAAAGTATAGGACTAGCGGGATACGAGCAGTACTTC | CASSESIGLAGYEQYF
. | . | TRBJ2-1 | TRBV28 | TGTGCCAGCAGTCAGGGCTATGAGCAGTTCTTC | CASSQGYEQFF
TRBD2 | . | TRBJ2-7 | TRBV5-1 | TGCGCCAGCAGCTTAGCAGCGGGGGCATCCTACGAGCAGTACTTC | CASSLAAGASYEQYF
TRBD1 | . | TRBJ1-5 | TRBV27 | TGTGCCAGCAGTTTTTCTGGGACAGCAGCACAGCCCCAGCATTTT | CASSFSGTAAQPQHF
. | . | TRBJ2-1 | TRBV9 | TGTGCCAGCAGCGTCGAGGCTATCAATGAGCAGTTCTTC | CASSVEAINEQFF
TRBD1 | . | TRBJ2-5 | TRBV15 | TGTGCCACCAGCAGGGGGCCGGGACAGGGTAAAGAGACCCAGTACTTC | CATSRGPGQGKETQYF
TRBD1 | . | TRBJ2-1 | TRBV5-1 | TGCGCCAGCAGCTTGGTTCGGGCAGGGGGTACGAATGAGCAGTTCTTC | CASSLVRAGGTNEQFF
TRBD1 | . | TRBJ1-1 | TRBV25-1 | TGTGCCAGCAGCGCCCTCCGACAGGGCAGCACTGAAGCTTTCTTT | CASSALRQGSTEAFF
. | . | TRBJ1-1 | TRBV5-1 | TGCGCCAGCAGCTATCAATCAGGGATCAGGGCTGAAGCTTTCTTT | CASSYQSGIRAEAFF
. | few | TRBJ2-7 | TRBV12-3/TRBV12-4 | TGTGCCAGCAGCCGAACGGGCTACGAGCAGTACTTC | CASSRTGYEQYF
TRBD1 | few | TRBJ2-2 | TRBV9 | TGTGCCAGCAGCGGAGGACAGGGTAGGGACACCGGGGAGCTGTTTTTT | CASSGGQGRDTGELFF
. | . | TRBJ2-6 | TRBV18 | TGTGCCAGCTCCACGGTTAACTCTGGGGCCAACGTCCTGACTTTC | CASSTVNSGANVLTF
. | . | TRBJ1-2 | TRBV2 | TGTGCCAGCAGTGACAGGGCTGGCTACACCTTC | CASSDRAGYTF
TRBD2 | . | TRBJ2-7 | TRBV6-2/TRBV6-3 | TGTGCCAGCAGTTACGCTATCCTAGCGGGGGGCCAGAACCACGAGCAGTACTTC | CASSYAILAGGQNHEQYF
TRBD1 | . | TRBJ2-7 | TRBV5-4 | TGTGCCAGCAGCACCGTCGGGACAGGGAGGTACGAGCAGTACTTC | CASSTVGTGRYEQYF
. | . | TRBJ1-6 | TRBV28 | TGTGCCAGCAGTTCGGGAAGGGATTCACCCCTCCACTTT | CASSSGRDSPLHF
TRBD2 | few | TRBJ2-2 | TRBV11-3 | TGTGCCAGCAAACAAGAGCGGGGGAACACCGGGGAGCTGTTTTTT | CASKQERGNTGELFF
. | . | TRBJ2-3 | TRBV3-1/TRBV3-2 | TGTGCCAGCAGCCCCAGCGGGCGGTGGACAGATACGCAGTATTTT | CASSPSGRWTDTQYF
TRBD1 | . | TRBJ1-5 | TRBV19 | TGTGCCACTAACCCCAGACAGGGGAGCAATCAGCCCCAGCATTTT | CATNPRQGSNQPQHF
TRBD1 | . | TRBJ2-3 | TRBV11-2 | TGTGCCAGCAGCCCGTTGGCGGCAGGGGGTGAAGATACGCAGTATTTT | CASSPLAAGGEDTQYF
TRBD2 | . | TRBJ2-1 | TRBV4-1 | TGCGCCAGCAGCTATGCGGGAGACGGAGGCAATGAGCAGTTCTTC | CASSYAGDGGNEQFF
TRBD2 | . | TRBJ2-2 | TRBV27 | TGTGCCAGCAGTTTAAGCGGGAGGAAGGTCGGGGAGCTGTTTTTT | CASSLSGRKVGELFF
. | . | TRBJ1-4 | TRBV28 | TGTGCCAGCAGTTCCCCCAGACAGGCCATTGAAAAACTGTTTTTT | CASSSPRQAIEKLFF
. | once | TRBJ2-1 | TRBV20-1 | TGCAGTGCTACCTACTCCAATGAGCAGTTCTTC | CSATYSNEQFF
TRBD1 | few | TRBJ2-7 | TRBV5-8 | TGTGCCAGCAGCTTTGTCCTCAGTACGATACAGGGGAGTGAGCAGTACTTC | CASSFVLSTIQGSEQYF
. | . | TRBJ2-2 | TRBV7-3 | TGTGCCAGCAGCTTACAGGGATTGACCGGGGAGCTGTTTTTT | CASSLQGLTGELFF
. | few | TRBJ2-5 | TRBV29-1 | TGCAGCGTTGAAGTGCGGCTATGGGAGACCCAGTACTTC | CSVEVRLWETQYF
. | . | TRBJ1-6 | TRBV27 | TGTGCCAGCAGTTTAAACGCGGCAGGGTTGCATTCACCCCTCCACTTT | CASSLNAAGLHSPLHF
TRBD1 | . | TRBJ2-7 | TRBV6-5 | TGTGCCAGCAGTCCCCGACAGGGCATTTCCTACGAGCAGTACTTC | CASSPRQGISYEQYF
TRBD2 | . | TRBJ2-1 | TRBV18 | TGTGCCAGCTCACCACAGCAAGCGGGGGGCGGTGAGCAGTTCTTC | CASSPQQAGGGEQFF
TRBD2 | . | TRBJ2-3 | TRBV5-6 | TGTGCCAGCAGCTTGGCCTCTGCGGGAGGAAGGACAGATACGCAGTATTTT | CASSLASAGGRTDTQYF
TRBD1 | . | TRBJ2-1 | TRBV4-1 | TGCGCCAGCAGCCAAGAGGACAGGAATGTCTACAATGAGCAGTTCTTC | CASSQEDRNVYNEQFF
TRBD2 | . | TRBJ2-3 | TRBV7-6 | TGTGCCAGCAGCTACTGGACTAGCGGGGTTGTTGATACGCAGTATTTT | CASSYWTSGVVDTQYF
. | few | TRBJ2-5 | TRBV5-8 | TGTGCCAGCAGCCCACTAGGGTCACAGAGCCAAGAGACCCAGTACTTC | CASSPLGSQSQETQYF
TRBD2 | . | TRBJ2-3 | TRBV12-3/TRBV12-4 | TGTGCCAGCAGTTTCGCGGGAGGTGATACGCAGTATTTT | CASSFAGGDTQYF
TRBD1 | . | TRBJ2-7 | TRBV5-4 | TGTGCCAGCAGCTTGATGGGACAGAGCCCCTACGAGCAGTACTTC | CASSLMGQSPYEQYF
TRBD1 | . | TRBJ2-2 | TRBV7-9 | TGTGCCAGCAGCGGGCCGGACAGGGGTACCGGGGAGCTGTTTTTT | CASSGPDRGTGELFF
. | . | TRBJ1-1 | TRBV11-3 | TGTGCCAGCAGCTTACAGGGTAACACTGAAGCTTTCTTT | CASSLQGNTEAFF
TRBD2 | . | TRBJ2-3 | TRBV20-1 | TGCAGTGCTAGTTGGACTAGCGGGGATCCGAATACGCAGTATTTT | CSASWTSGDPNTQYF
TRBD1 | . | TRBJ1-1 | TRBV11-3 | TGTGCCAGCAGCTTCCGGGACAGGGTATCTACTGAAGCTTTCTTT | CASSFRDRVSTEAFF
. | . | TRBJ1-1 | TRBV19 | TGTGCCAGTAGTACTCTCAGCCGGACACGGAACACTGAAGCTTTCTTT | CASSTLSRTRNTEAFF